Listed below are T cell receptor beta chains from one sample, sequenced in a study of cytomegalovirus exposure and HLA in healthy donors. Some clones are missing from TCRdb's copy, which holds only in-frame ones; the method was immunoSEQ multiplex PCR. The repertoire holds about 120,000 clones, over 75% seen once, with around 3.5% in the top ten. Sample: PBMCs. The source of these receptors is a human donor in good health. Both conserved end residues are part of each CDR3. Each record gives: V gene, J gene, D gene, CDR3 protein. A D gene is named only where the DNA matches it firmly.

TRBV4-1	TRBJ1-2	TRBD1	CASSQEQGWTNYGYTF
TRBV4-1	TRBJ1-1	TRBD1	CASSYLLQGAEGEAFF
TRBV10-1	TRBJ2-3	-	CASSDAQKDTQYF
TRBV5-1	TRBJ2-5	TRBD2	CASSLYGRGETQYF
TRBV11-3	TRBJ2-7	TRBD1	CASSPSGTGDRYEQYF
TRBV9	-	TRBD1	CASSVQDRSYEQYF
TRBV2	TRBJ1-2	-	CASSEDQGPGFYGYTF
TRBV6-4	TRBJ2-3	-	CASSETGEGTDTQYF
TRBV21-1	TRBJ2-2	-	CASSKALVRTGTTGELFF
TRBV6-1	TRBJ2-1	TRBD1	CASSDSGTGYNEQFF
TRBV9	TRBJ1-1	-	CASSVTDSTEAFF
TRBV5-6	TRBJ2-2	TRBD1	CASSLLAGGARGTGELFF
TRBV5-1	TRBJ2-1	TRBD2	CASSPGLAALNEQFF
TRBV5-4	TRBJ2-3	-	CASSLFPSGTDTQYF
TRBV5-6	TRBJ1-5	TRBD1	CASSYGQGKNQPQHF
TRBV7-9	TRBJ1-3	-	CASSLGGFGRGLAGNTIYF
TRBV27	TRBJ1-4	-	CASSLLQDNEKLFF
TRBV5-1	TRBJ1-1	-	CASSRGDVGGITEAFF
TRBV18	TRBJ2-2	-	CASSPRGGELFF
TRBV7-3	TRBJ1-1	-	CASSLQGLSTEAFF
TRBV7-9	TRBJ1-2	TRBD1	CASSLLTTGALYGYTF
TRBV9	TRBJ2-7	TRBD2	CASSVGPGGPSYEQYF
TRBV29-1	TRBJ2-7	-	CSVMPTGKVKEQYF
TRBV5-1	TRBJ1-2	-	CASSQAPGSNYGYTF
TRBV5-1	TRBJ1-2	TRBD1	CASSVQGDFNYGYTF
TRBV11-2	TRBJ2-5	TRBD2	CASSLGSGRASGETQYF
TRBV5-1	TRBJ1-6	-	CASSLAGGFGQNSPLHF
TRBV28	TRBJ2-1	-	CASESSVNPNNEQFF
TRBV5-6	TRBJ2-5	TRBD1	CASSWTGAETQYF
TRBV5-1	TRBJ1-2	TRBD1	CASSLAAGQGLDGYTF
TRBV5-6	TRBJ1-1	-	CASSFRKEYGLTEAFF
TRBV6-5	TRBJ1-5	TRBD1	CASSSSGTGGQPQHF
TRBV28	TRBJ2-1	-	CASSPRMLSSYNEQFF
TRBV30	TRBJ1-2	-	CAWSSDSPNYGYTF
TRBV9	TRBJ2-5	TRBD2	CASSVGLAGTLGGETQYF
TRBV15	TRBJ2-7	-	CATSRDRGYEQYF
TRBV5-1	TRBJ2-7	TRBD1	CASSSTGGPSYEQYF
TRBV11-3	TRBJ2-7	-	CASSLGAPGRGSYEQYF
TRBV5-1	TRBJ2-5	TRBD2	CASSWGGGDVETQYF
TRBV28	TRBJ1-4	TRBD1	CASSFSQGALGEKLFF
TRBV5-4	TRBJ2-1	TRBD2	CASAREGVNNEQFF
TRBV27	TRBJ1-2	-	CASSLTHFNYGYTF
TRBV5-1	TRBJ1-1	-	CASSVTLNTEAFF